Sequencing of this T cell receptor (beta chain) was carried out in a study of blood T cells in healthy people across ages. Study-wide results and limits: It was found that TCR beta diversity correlated strongly with the percentage of naive T cells.

Turning to this clonotype: Its antigen is unknown.

Primers used in a second PCR of roughly 6 to 11 cycles were a sample-barcoded 5' primer and a J-beta primer mix. A tag from a template-switch adaptor with 12 random nucleotides marked each cDNA molecule. Each CDR3 protein gets one entry after TCRdb re-called the 5' RACE reads with MiXCR. The sample consists of some 1,000,000 distinct CDR3 sequences, under 30% of them appearing once. The CDR3 runs 12 residues. V was shortened by 5 bases and J by 7 bases, with 11 bases between the two germline ends. Looked up from germline, CDR1 is SGHAT and CDR2 is FQDESV (reference sequence). Donors gave around 9.3 milliliters of peripheral blood apiece. Isolation per sample recovered at least 7 million PBMCs. Another study also made use of these data, one on T cells of mothers and their children.

The V gene is TRBV11-1, the J gene TRBJ1-2; D remains unclear. This receptor was identified in a girl aged 2 to 9 in good health. Sequencing was performed on blood. The CDR3: CASSPQSGGYTF. CDR3 sequence (DNA): TGTGCCAGCAGCCCTCAATCGGGTGGCTACACCTTC. The entire variable domain, with the rest obtained from reference TRBV11-1 and TRBJ1-2, is as follows: EAEVAQSPRYKITEKSQAVAFWCDPISGHATLYWYRQILGQGPELLVQFQDESVVDDSQLPKDRFSAERLKGVDSTLKIQPAELGDSAMYLCASSPQSGGYTFGSGTRLTVV.